The 24 T cell receptor beta chains listed next were all sequenced from one sample in a study of T cells in women clearing cervical HPV infection listed by TCRdb under 2018. The method was the immunoSEQ multiplex PCR assay. TCRdb stores this immuneACCESS table with in-frame sequences only. Part of the clones is absent; in the studies checked, under half of the shortfall reflects unresolved V genes, and no reason is known for the rest. The table of this sample itemizes tens of thousands of clones. Together, the top ten hold less than 7% of the sample. The material sequenced was blood buffy coat. The receptors shown here come from a woman between 18 and 70 years old with a cervical HPV16 infection that either progressed to CIN3+ or cleared (not recorded which).

A remark on this clone: The read halts 3 residues ahead of the CDR3 end, with the missing end drawn from the germline J gene. The V and J genes are TRBV12-5 and TRBJ2-7, with a possible D match to TRBD1 (6 bases). The CDR3 runs to 13 residues. The germline V gene has CDR1 LGHNT and CDR2 FRNRAP. V was cut by 7 bases and J by 1 base, with 11 bases left in between. The sequenced part of the CDR3 DNA is TGTGCTAGTGCCATTGACAGGTCCTACGAG. It encodes CASAIDRSYE. The CDR3 reads in full as CASAIDRSYEQYF.

CDR3 DNA (partial): TGTGCCAGCAGCTTGGAAATTGGCCCCAACACCGGGGAG. It encodes CASSLEIGPNTGE. The CDR3 reads in full as CASSLEIGPNTGELFF. V gene TRBV5-4 combines with J gene TRBJ2-2; unclear D gene. The read stops 3 residues short of the end of the CDR3; the missing end is completed from the germline J gene. V lost 0 bases and J 2 bases, leaving 11 bases between the germline ends. CDR1 and CDR2 (germline): SGHNT, YYREEE (reference sequence). The length of the CDR3 is 16 residues.

Comments on this clone: With the read ending 3 residues before the CDR3 end, the germline J gene is used to fill in that end. This sample includes further DNA sequences coding for the same CDR3. This chain joins TRBV7-3 and TRBJ1-3; 7 positions match TRBD1. The CDR3 sequence is 15 residues long. Germline V gene data show CDR1 as SGHTA and CDR2 as FQGTGA. V lost 5 bases to trimming and J lost 4 bases; unmatched junction nucleotides: 8. The CDR3 sequence: CASSPTGALGNTIYF. The part of the CDR3 DNA that was read is TGTGCCAGCAGCCCTACAGGGGCCCTGGGAAACACC.

Points on this clone: The read falls 3 residues short of the CDR3 end, and the missing part is taken from the germline J gene. The chain joins TRBV5-6 to TRBJ1-2; perhaps TRBD1 as D (6 bases). Germline lookup yields CDR1 SGHDT and CDR2 YYEEEE. V lost 6 bases and J lost 6, with 21 bases in between. The CDR3 is 15 residues long. CDR3 loop: CASTWGRGLMNGYTF. The DNA read from the CDR3 is TGTGCCAGCACTTGGGGGCGGGGGCTTATGAATGGC.

Regarding this clone: The read gets to within 3 residues of the CDR3 end, and the germline J gene fills in the rest. This chain joins TRBV19 and TRBJ2-7; D might be TRBD2 (6 bases). Germline values: CDR1 LNHDA, CDR2 SQIVND (reference sequence). Trimming took off 1 base at V and 0 bases at J, with 10 bases between the two ends. The CDR3 contains 15 residues. The CDR3 reads CASSIAGTFSYEQYF. The sequenced part of the CDR3 DNA is TGTGCCAGTAGTATAGCCGGGACTTTCTCCTACGAG.

Details on this clone: The missing CDR3 end, 3 residues past where the read stops, is filled in from the germline J gene. The rearrangement uses TRBV19 and TRBJ1-2; D ambiguous. From germline, CDR1 is LNHDA and CDR2 SQIVND (reference sequence). The CDR3 is 11 residues long. CDR3 DNA, as far as it was read: TGTGCCAGTAGTATCTCCTACGAC. This sequence encodes CASSISYD. From start to end, the CDR3 is CASSISYDYTF.

Details on this clone: The read is 3 residues too short to cover the CDR3 end, so that end is filled in from the germline J gene. Other nucleotide sequences in the sample specify the same CDR3. J is TRBJ1-2 and V is TRBV6-2 or TRBV6-3; 8 nucleotides match TRBD1. Germline values: CDR1 MNHEY, CDR2 SVGEGT. Germline trimming cut 7 bases from V and 6 bases from J; bases unmatched to any gene: 7. The CDR3 loop spans 13 amino acids. This chain's CDR3 is CASKRGQGDGYTF. The CDR3 bases that were read are TGTGCCAGCAAGCGAGGACAGGGAGATGGC.

On this clone: The sequence runs out 3 residues before the end of the CDR3; the remainder is reconstructed from the germline J gene. The V and J genes are TRBV20-1 and TRBJ1-2, with 8 bases fitting TRBD1. Germline V lookup: CDR1 DFQATT, CDR2 SNEGSKA (reference sequence). CDR3 length: 13 amino acids. CDR3 in amino acids: CSASKGQGVGYTF. The CDR3 DNA, read in part, is TGCAGTGCTTCCAAAGGACAGGGTGTCGGC.

About this clone itself: The read comes to an end 3 residues before the CDR3 does, leaving the germline J gene to fill in the end. The chain has TRBV7-9 and TRBJ1-2, with TRBD1 matching 11 bases. CDR1 and CDR2 (germline): SEHNR, FQNEAQ (reference sequence). This CDR3 is 14 amino acids long. CDR3 protein: CASRTGTGGFDYTF. The DNA read from the CDR3 is TGTGCCAGCAGGACCGGGACAGGGGGATTTGAC.

To note about this clone: The observed sequence ends 3 residues before the CDR3 terminus, with the missing tail filled in from the germline J gene. V is TRBV20-1 and J is TRBJ2-3; weak D call: TRBD2 (7 bases). The germline gives CDR1 DFQATT, CDR2 SNEGSKA (reference sequence). The CDR3 totals 14 residues. The CDR3 loop is CSANRDGGGETQYF. Partial CDR3 DNA: TGCAGTGCTAACAGGGATGGTGGGGGGGAGACG.

As regards this clone: Sequencing ends 3 residues short of the CDR3 end; the germline J gene provides the rest. The chain has TRBV5-1 and TRBJ1-1; 9 positions agree with TRBD1. The V gene's germline CDR1 is SGHRS and CDR2 YFSETQ. CDR3 length equals 16 residues. With V trimmed by 0 bases and J by 1 base, 4 bases remained unmatched. The CDR3 bases that were read are TGCGCCAGCAGCTTGGCGGGGACAGGGACGAACACTGAA. It encodes CASSLAGTGTNTE. Given in full, the CDR3 is CASSLAGTGTNTEAFF.

As to this clone: The CDR3 is cut off 3 residues early in the read; its end comes from the germline J gene. The gene calls are TRBV4-1 and TRBJ1-1; D call uncertain. V shed 0 bases and J shed 7 bases, with 9 bases lying between them. Germline values: CDR1 MGHRA, CDR2 YSYEKL. There are 13 residues in the CDR3. Partial CDR3 DNA: TGCGCCAGCAGCCAAGATCCCCAGTTTGAA. This encodes CASSQDPQFE. The full CDR3 is CASSQDPQFEAFF.

Concerning this clone itself: The read gets to within 3 residues of the CDR3 end, and the germline J gene fills in the rest. The V and J genes are TRBV6-1 and TRBJ1-2; 7 bases match TRBD1. The J segment lost 3 bases and the V segment lost 3 bases, leaving 4 bases of the junction unmatched. The CDR3 spans 14 residues. Germline lookup yields CDR1 MNHNS and CDR2 SASEGT. Partial CDR3 DNA: TGTGCCAGCAGTGAGCGGACAGGCGACTATGGC. It translates to CASSERTGDYG. The whole CDR3 region reads CASSERTGDYGYTF.

Notes on this clone: The read stops 3 residues short of the end of the CDR3; the missing end is completed from the germline J gene. V and J are TRBV20-1 and TRBJ2-6; D remains ambiguous. The CDR3 covers 12 residues. Trimming cost V 7 bases and J 0 bases, with 4 bases left between them. CDR1 and CDR2 from the germline V gene are DFQATT and SNEGSKA (reference sequence). The CDR3 DNA, read in part, is TGCAGTGTGGCCTCTGGGGCCAACGTC. As protein: CSVASGANV. The full-length CDR3 reads as CSVASGANVLTF.

As regards this clone: The missing CDR3 end, 3 residues past where the read stops, is filled in from the germline J gene. The gene calls are TRBV19 and TRBJ2-2; TRBD1 aligns across 7 bases. Germline V lookup: CDR1 LNHDA, CDR2 SQIVND (reference sequence). The CDR3 length is 15 residues. The CDR3 reads CASSIGTAYNSPLFF. CDR3 DNA, as far as it was read: TGTGCCAGTAGTATCGGGACAGCCTATAATTCACCG.

Regarding this clone: The read is 3 residues too short to cover the CDR3 end, so that end is filled in from the germline J gene. The V gene is TRBV10-2, the J gene TRBJ2-2, with 9 bases identical to TRBD1. Germline V gene lookup returns CDR1 WSHSY and CDR2 SAAADI. The CDR3 totals 18 residues. The V gene end was trimmed by 2 bases and the J gene end by 6 bases; junction bases not matched to a gene: 13. The DNA read from the CDR3 is TGCGCCAGCAGTGAGCCTAATCGGGGGACAGGGAAGGCCGGGGAG. Amino acid sequence: CASSEPNRGTGKAGE. From start to end, the CDR3 is CASSEPNRGTGKAGELFF.

As concerns this clone: The observed sequence ends 3 residues before the CDR3 terminus, with the missing tail filled in from the germline J gene. V and J are TRBV6-4 and TRBJ2-1; D possibly corresponds to TRBD1 (6 bases). V lost 4 bases to trimming and J lost 7 bases, with 11 bases between them. Germline V gene lookup returns CDR1 MRHNA and CDR2 SNTAGT. The length of the CDR3 is 13 residues. This CDR3 reads CASSASGTNEQFF. The DNA read from the CDR3 is TGTGCCAGCAGTGCTTCCGGGACAAATGAG.

A word on this clone: Sequencing ends 3 residues short of the CDR3 end; the germline J gene provides the rest. The chain has TRBV7-6 and TRBJ2-2; D not certain. Germline loops: CDR1 SGHVS, CDR2 FNYEAQ. V was shortened by 5 bases and J by 7 bases, with 8 bases between the two germline ends. The CDR3 consists of 12 residues. The sequenced CDR3 bases are TGTGCCAGCAGCACCTCGGGCGGGGAG. It codes for CASSTSGGE. The CDR3 as a whole reads CASSTSGGELFF. The full variable domain, its missing parts supplied by reference TRBV7-6 and TRBJ2-2, is GAGVSQSPRYKVTKRGQDVALRCDPISGHVSLYWYRQALGQGPEFLTYFNYEAQQDKSGLPNDRFSAERPEGSISTLTIQRTEQRDSAMYRCASSTSGGELFFGEGSRLTVL.

Details on this clone: From the germline J gene comes the end of the CDR3, since the read stops 3 residues before it. The V gene is TRBV19, the J gene TRBJ1-1; the D gene is possibly TRBD1 (5 bases). Germline V gene data show CDR1 as LNHDA and CDR2 as SQIVND (reference sequence). This CDR3 contains 16 residues. The CDR3 reads CASSEGGGLYQETAFF. The part of the CDR3 DNA that was read is TGTGCCAGTAGTGAAGGCGGGGGGTTGTACCAAGAGACA.

As regards this clone: The CDR3 goes on 3 residues after the read ends, and that part is filled in from the germline J gene. The chain joins TRBV20-1 to TRBJ2-3; 9 nucleotides align to TRBD2. Germline-derived CDR1 and CDR2 are DFQATT and SNEGSKA (reference sequence). J was trimmed by 5 bases and V by 6 bases; bases with no gene match: 9. The CDR3 consists of 14 residues. Incomplete CDR3 DNA: TGCAGTGCCCTTAGCGGGAGAGTACGAGATACG. Encoded protein: CSALSGRVRDT. The CDR3 as a whole reads CSALSGRVRDTQYF.

Concerning this clone: The observed sequence ends 3 residues before the CDR3 terminus, with the missing tail filled in from the germline J gene. The genes are TRBV19 and TRBJ1-2; TRBD1 might be the D (5 bases). This CDR3 spans 16 amino acids. Germline V gives CDR1 LNHDA, CDR2 SQIVND (reference sequence). Trimming shortened V by 4 bases and J by 0 bases, and 15 bases separated the two germline ends. The covered CDR3 bases are TGTGCCAGTAGTAAGGGGTCGGCTCAAGCTAACTATGGC. Translating it yields CASSKGSAQANYG. The complete CDR3 protein is CASSKGSAQANYGYTF.

To note about this clone: The read halts 3 residues ahead of the CDR3 end, with the missing end drawn from the germline J gene. The J gene is TRBJ2-1, the V gene TRBV5-1; the D is unclear. V was pared by 0 bases and J by 9 bases, with 7 bases between. Germline V gene lookup returns CDR1 SGHRS and CDR2 YFSETQ. The CDR3 totals 12 residues. The CDR3: CASSLGACEQFF. The sequenced part of the CDR3 DNA is TGCGCCAGCAGCTTGGGAGCGTGTGAG.

A remark on this clone: The observed sequence ends 3 residues before the CDR3 terminus, with the missing tail filled in from the germline J gene. The chain is built from TRBV7-9 and TRBJ1-2; 9 bases fit TRBD1. The CDR3 is 14 residues long. Germline CDR1 SEHNR, CDR2 FQNEAQ (reference sequence). The CDR3 bases that were read are TGTGCCAGCATGCCGGGACAGGGAATTTACGAC. It is translated as CASMPGQGIYD. The whole CDR3 protein reads CASMPGQGIYDYTF.

Points on this clone: The read terminates 3 residues ahead of where the CDR3 ends, so the germline J gene completes it. The rearrangement uses TRBV9 and TRBJ1-2; D ambiguous. The germline gives CDR1 SGDLS, CDR2 YYNGEE. This CDR3 has 12 residues. Incomplete CDR3 DNA: TGTGCCAGCAGCGTAGGTGGTGGCGGC. The encoded protein is CASSVGGGG. The CDR3 in full is CASSVGGGGYTF.